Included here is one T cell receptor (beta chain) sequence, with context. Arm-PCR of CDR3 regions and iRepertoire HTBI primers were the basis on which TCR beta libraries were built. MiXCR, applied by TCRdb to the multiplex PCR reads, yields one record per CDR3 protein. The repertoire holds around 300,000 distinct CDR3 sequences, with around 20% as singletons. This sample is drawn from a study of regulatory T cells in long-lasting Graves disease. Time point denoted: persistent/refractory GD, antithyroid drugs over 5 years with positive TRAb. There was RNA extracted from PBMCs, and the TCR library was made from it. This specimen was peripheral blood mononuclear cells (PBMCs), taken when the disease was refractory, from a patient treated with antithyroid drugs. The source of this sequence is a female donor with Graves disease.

In DNA, the CDR3 is TGTGCCAGCAGTTCAACGGACAGGGAGTATTTT. Translation gives CASSSTDREYF. V and J are TRBV6-2 or TRBV6-3 and TRBJ2-3, with 8 bases identical to TRBD1. This CDR3 has 11 residues. V shed 4 bases, J shed 13 bases, and the junction held 4 bases outside the gene matches. CDR1 is MNHEY and CDR2 is SVGEGT in the germline V gene.